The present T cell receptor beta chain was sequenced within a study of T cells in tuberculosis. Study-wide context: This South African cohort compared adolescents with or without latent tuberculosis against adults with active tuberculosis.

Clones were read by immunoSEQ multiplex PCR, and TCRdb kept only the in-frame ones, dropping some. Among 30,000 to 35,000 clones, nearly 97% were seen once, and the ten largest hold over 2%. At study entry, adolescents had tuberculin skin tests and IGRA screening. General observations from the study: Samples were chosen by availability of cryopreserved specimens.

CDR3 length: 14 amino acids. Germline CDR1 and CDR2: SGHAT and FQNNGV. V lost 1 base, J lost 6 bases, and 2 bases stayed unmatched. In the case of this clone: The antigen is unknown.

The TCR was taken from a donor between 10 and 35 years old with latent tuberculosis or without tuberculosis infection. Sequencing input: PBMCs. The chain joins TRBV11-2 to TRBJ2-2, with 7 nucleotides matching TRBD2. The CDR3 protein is CASSLAGRAGELFF. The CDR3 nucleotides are TGTGCCAGCAGCTTAGCGGGGAGGGCCGGGGAGCTGTTTTTT.